These T cell receptor beta chains were read from a single sample in a study of Tregs in tolerant kidney transplant recipients. Profiled with immunoSEQ multiplex PCR; TCRdb holds only in-frame clones, not every one. Here the sample spans hundreds of thousands of clones, about four fifths being singletons. The sample comprised CD4+ T cells from blood. The receptors come from a human donor in good health. Each CDR3 is given with its conserved first and last residue. The D gene is left open where the match is weak. Expanded clones are given a class, and other clones once, few, many or no size at all.

clone_size d_call cdr3_length j_call v_call cdr3_aa cdr3_nt
NA TRBD1 15 TRBJ1-1 TRBV10-1 CASSVDRGQNTEAFF TGCGCCAGCAGTGTGGACAGGGGTCAGAACACTGAAGCTTTCTTT
NA TRBD2 18 TRBJ2-1 TRBV4-1 CASSQYPSGGAIHNEQFF TGCGCCAGCAGCCAGTATCCTAGCGGGGGAGCCATTCATAATGAGCAGTTCTTC
NA NA 13 TRBJ2-5 TRBV30 CAWGSSGEETQYF TGTGCCTGGGGGAGTAGCGGAGAAGAGACCCAGTACTTC
NA NA 15 TRBJ1-6 TRBV6-5 CASSYSVKLGSPLHF TGTGCCAGCAGTTACTCAGTCAAACTTGGTTCACCCCTCCACTTT
NA NA 16 TRBJ2-3 TRBV5-1 CASSSLLVSSTDTQYF TGCGCCAGCAGCTCATTACTAGTTTCTAGCACAGATACGCAGTATTTT
NA TRBD2 16 TRBJ2-1 TRBV15 CATSRDRAGDFGEQFF TGTGCCACCAGCAGAGATCGAGCGGGGGATTTCGGTGAGCAGTTCTTC
NA NA 12 TRBJ2-5 TRBV7-9 CASSLDPETQYF TGTGCCAGCAGCTTAGATCCAGAGACCCAGTACTTC
NA NA 13 TRBJ2-5 TRBV5-1 CASSEGGDETQYF TGCGCCAGCAGCGAGGGCGGGGATGAGACCCAGTACTTC
NA NA 13 TRBJ1-1 TRBV30 CAFEAQGGTEAFF TGTGCCTTTGAAGCTCAGGGAGGCACTGAAGCTTTCTTT
NA NA 11 TRBJ2-7 TRBV20-1 CSALRQAQQYF TGCAGTGCTCTCAGACAGGCTCAGCAGTACTTC
NA NA 13 TRBJ2-7 TRBV2 CASSGTDGAEQYF TGTGCCAGCAGTGGGACCGATGGGGCCGAGCAGTACTTC
few NA 14 TRBJ1-1 TRBV6-5 CASGKGWLNTEAFF TGTGCCAGCGGAAAAGGGTGGTTGAACACTGAAGCTTTCTTT
NA NA 14 TRBJ2-1 TRBV11-2 CASSLASSYNEQFF TGTGCCAGCAGCTTAGCGTCTTCTTACAATGAGCAGTTCTTC
NA TRBD2 16 TRBJ2-7 TRBV6-6 CASSPGTSGSSYEQYF TGTGCCAGCAGTCCCGGGACTAGCGGGAGCTCCTACGAGCAGTACTTC
NA NA 14 TRBJ2-3 TRBV7-6 CASSLQLRGQTQYF TGTGCCAGCAGCTTACAACTCCGGGGTCAGACGCAGTATTTT
once TRBD1 14 TRBJ2-5 TRBV5-1 CASSTGGRGETQYF TGCGCCAGCAGCACAGGGGGTAGGGGAGAGACCCAGTACTTC
once NA 15 TRBJ2-5 TRBV18 CASSPHAGTQETQYF TGTGCCAGCTCACCGCACGCCGGGACCCAAGAGACCCAGTACTTC
once TRBD1 12 TRBJ2-7 TRBV30 CAWSGTGNEQYF TGTGCCTGGAGTGGGACAGGGAACGAGCAGTACTTC
NA TRBD2 15 TRBJ2-1 TRBV7-9 CASSLGLAGKNEQFF TGTGCCAGCAGCTTAGGACTAGCGGGAAAGAATGAGCAGTTCTTC
NA TRBD2 14 TRBJ2-2 TRBV2 CASSELAGTGELFF TGTGCCAGCAGTGAACTAGCGGGTACCGGGGAGCTGTTTTTT
once TRBD1 15 TRBJ2-1 TRBV2 CASSKTPGQDNEQFF TGTGCCAGCAGTAAAACACCCGGACAGGACAATGAGCAGTTCTTC
NA TRBD1 18 TRBJ1-1 TRBV5-1 CASSLADFGEGAQTEAFF TGCGCCAGCAGCTTGGCCGATTTCGGCGAGGGGGCTCAAACTGAAGCTTTCTTT